These T cell receptor beta chains were read from a single sample in a study of T cell responses to AZD1222 COVID-19 vaccine. Sequencing was performed with immunoSEQ multiplex PCR; in TCRdb, only in-frame clones are kept and a portion is missing. The table shows about 110,000 clones, with about nine tenths occurring only once. The sequencing used peripheral blood, collected on day 0 of AZD1222 vaccination. Receptors originate from an adult in good health. CDR3s include the opening cysteine and the closing phenylalanine or tryptophan. A D gene is named only where the DNA matches it firmly. Not every row has a clone size; where given, it reads once, few, many or a size class.

clone_size	v_call	d_call	j_call	cdr3_aa	cdr3_nt
NA	TRBV27	TRBD1	TRBJ1-2	CASRKTGGGNGYTF	TGTGCCAGCAGAAAGACAGGGGGCGGTAATGGCTACACCTTC
NA	TRBV6-5	NA	TRBJ2-7	CASSYSGVEPYEQYF	TGTGCCAGCAGTTACTCGGGGGTTGAGCCCTACGAGCAGTACTTC
NA	TRBV9	TRBD1	TRBJ2-7	CASSEGQGAYEQYF	TGTGCCAGCAGCGAGGGACAGGGGGCTTACGAGCAGTACTTC
NA	TRBV7-3	NA	TRBJ2-3	CASSLTSGGSTDTQYF	TGTGCCAGCAGCTTAACTTCGGGGGGCAGCACAGATACGCAGTATTTT
few	TRBV6-2/TRBV6-3	NA	TRBJ1-1	CASSYLGFSEAFF	TGTGCCAGCAGTTACTTAGGGTTTTCTGAAGCTTTCTTT
NA	TRBV4-1	NA	TRBJ2-7	CASSQDRPSYEQYF	TGCGCCAGCAGCCAAGATAGGCCTTCCTACGAGCAGTACTTC
NA	TRBV29-1	NA	TRBJ1-2	CSVRSSSQGYTF	TGCAGCGTTCGCAGTTCATCTCAGGGCTACACCTTC
NA	TRBV30	NA	TRBJ2-2	CAWRSSGGTGELFF	TGTGCCTGGAGAAGTTCAGGGGGGACCGGGGAGCTGTTTTTT
NA	TRBV11-1	TRBD2	TRBJ2-1	CASSLQGSGGHEQFF	TGTGCCAGCAGCTTACAGGGTAGCGGGGGTCATGAGCAGTTCTTC
few	TRBV2	TRBD1	TRBJ1-2	CASTRTGTGIYGYTF	TGTGCCAGCACAAGGACCGGGACAGGGATCTATGGCTACACCTTC
NA	TRBV28	NA	TRBJ1-2	CASQAGTPYGYTF	TGTGCCAGTCAGGCCGGGACACCCTATGGCTACACCTTC
once	TRBV28	TRBD1	TRBJ2-4	CASSGGQGRDIQYF	TGTGCCAGCAGTGGCGGACAGGGGAGGGACATTCAGTACTTC
NA	TRBV7-9	NA	TRBJ2-7	CASSSPTGGASYYEQYF	TGTGCCAGCAGCTCCCCAACAGGCGGGGCTAGTTACTACGAGCAGTACTTC
NA	TRBV4-2	TRBD1	TRBJ2-1	CASSQGDRVISEQFF	TGTGCCAGCAGCCAAGGGGACAGGGTTATTAGTGAGCAGTTCTTC
NA	TRBV29-1	NA	TRBJ2-5	CSCGTETQYF	TGCTCCTGCGGGACAGAGACCCAGTACTTC
NA	TRBV6-5	TRBD1	TRBJ1-5	CASSLQGQQPQHF	TGTGCCAGCAGTCTACAGGGGCAGCAGCCCCAGCATTTT
NA	TRBV7-6	TRBD1	TRBJ1-2	CASSLWTGEGEGYTF	TGTGCCAGCAGCCTATGGACAGGGGAGGGAGAGGGCTACACCTTC
NA	TRBV6-1	NA	TRBJ1-4	CASSDQGEKLFF	TGTGCCAGCAGTGATCAGGGGGAAAAACTGTTTTTT
NA	TRBV7-2	TRBD1	TRBJ1-3	CASSYTFRTGPGNTIYF	TGTGCCAGCAGCTACACCTTTCGGACAGGGCCGGGAAACACCATATATTTT
NA	TRBV5-1	TRBD1	TRBJ1-1	CASSTGTGPDGTEAFF	TGCGCCAGCAGCACCGGGACAGGCCCGGATGGCACTGAAGCTTTCTTT
medium-sized	TRBV7-2	NA	TRBJ2-7	CASSGTGREQYF	TGTGCCAGCAGCGGTACAGGGCGCGAGCAGTACTTC
NA	TRBV24-1	NA	TRBJ1-2	CATSAPGERGYTF	TGTGCCACCAGTGCCCCGGGGGAGAGGGGCTACACCTTC
NA	TRBV19	TRBD1	TRBJ1-5	CASQKTGAGNQPQHF	TGTGCCAGCCAGAAGACAGGGGCCGGCAATCAGCCCCAGCATTTT
NA	TRBV4-3	NA	TRBJ1-1	CASSQGRAAMNTEAFF	TGCGCCAGCAGCCAAGGGCGAGCAGCAATGAACACTGAAGCTTTCTTT
NA	TRBV28	TRBD1	TRBJ1-2	CASSIGQGLTGYTF	TGTGCCAGCAGTATCGGACAGGGTTTGACTGGCTACACCTTC
NA	TRBV24-1	NA	TRBJ2-2	CATSDFNSPGVATGELFF	TGTGCCACCAGTGATTTTAATAGTCCAGGGGTTGCCACCGGGGAGCTGTTTTTT
once	TRBV6-2/TRBV6-3	NA	TRBJ2-5	CASSYGFVQETQYF	TGTGCCAGCAGTTACGGGTTTGTCCAAGAGACCCAGTACTTC
NA	TRBV24-1	NA	TRBJ2-3	CATSNPTGTEITDTQYF	TGTGCCACCAGCAATCCGACCGGGACGGAGATCACAGATACGCAGTATTTT
NA	TRBV5-1	TRBD1	TRBJ1-2	CASSLVQGQGAGYTF	TGCGCCAGCAGCTTGGTTCAGGGACAGGGGGCTGGCTACACCTTC
NA	TRBV28	NA	TRBJ2-1	CASSLRNEQFF	TGTGCCAGCAGCCTGAGGAATGAGCAGTTCTTC
once	TRBV24-1	NA	TRBJ2-5	CATSDSETQYF	TGTGCCACCAGTGATTCGGAGACCCAGTACTTC
NA	TRBV2	NA	TRBJ2-5	CASGEGVSETQYF	TGTGCCAGCGGGGAGGGGGTATCAGAGACCCAGTACTTC
NA	TRBV18	TRBD1	TRBJ2-1	CASSRVDRVSNEQFF	TGTGCCAGCTCACGCGTGGACAGGGTTAGCAATGAGCAGTTCTTC
NA	TRBV6-2/TRBV6-3	NA	TRBJ1-2	CASSSTVVGYTF	TGTGCCAGCAGTTCCACAGTCGTTGGCTACACCTTC
NA	TRBV7-2	TRBD2	TRBJ2-1	CASSLGGGDHNEQFF	TGTGCCAGCAGCTTAGGTGGGGGGGACCACAATGAGCAGTTCTTC
few	TRBV7-2	NA	TRBJ1-4	CASSAQRTVNEKLFF	TGTGCCAGCAGCGCCCAGCGGACAGTGAATGAAAAACTGTTTTTT
NA	TRBV10-2	NA	TRBJ2-1	CASSDSSTRNAYNEQFF	TGCGCCAGCAGTGACTCTTCGACTAGAAACGCCTACAATGAGCAGTTCTTC
NA	TRBV30	NA	TRBJ1-2	CAWSPETTDGYTF	TGTGCCTGGAGCCCAGAAACTACTGATGGCTACACCTTC
NA	TRBV7-8	NA	TRBJ1-5	CASSLGGGVTGIKQPQHF	TGTGCCAGCAGCTTAGGAGGGGGGGTGACAGGAATTAAACAGCCCCAGCATTTT
once	TRBV29-1	TRBD1	TRBJ1-2	CSALSQGGNYGYTF	TGCAGCGCCCTATCCCAGGGGGGTAACTATGGCTACACCTTC
NA	TRBV5-1	NA	TRBJ2-3	CASRLGGIPTDTQYF	TGCGCCAGCAGACTCGGGGGTATACCTACAGATACGCAGTATTTT
NA	TRBV5-1	NA	TRBJ2-5	CASSIRGWGQETQYF	TGCGCCAGCAGCATCAGGGGTTGGGGGCAAGAGACCCAGTACTTC
NA	TRBV29-1	TRBD2	TRBJ2-5	CSANGLAGVLGETQYF	TGCAGCGCCAATGGACTAGCGGGAGTTCTGGGGGAGACCCAGTACTTC
NA	TRBV23-1	NA	TRBJ1-2	CASSQLGTDGYTF	TGCGCCAGCAGTCAATTAGGGACGGATGGCTACACCTTC
NA	TRBV5-1	NA	TRBJ2-3	CASSSGGTGTDTQYF	TGCGCCAGCAGCTCGGGCGGGACGGGGACAGATACGCAGTATTTT
NA	TRBV2	TRBD1	TRBJ1-4	CASSGTGREKLFF	TGTGCCAGCAGTGGGACAGGGCGGGAAAAACTGTTTTTT
few	TRBV18	NA	TRBJ2-5	CASSEGRETQYF	TGTGCCAGCTCAGAGGGGCGGGAGACCCAGTACTTC
NA	TRBV7-3	NA	TRBJ2-7	CASSLSGRGRYEQYF	TGTGCCAGCAGCTTAAGCGGCAGGGGTCGTTACGAGCAGTACTTC
NA	TRBV3-1/TRBV3-2	NA	TRBJ2-1	CASSPPNERYNEQFF	TGTGCCAGCAGCCCCCCTAACGAACGGTACAATGAGCAGTTCTTC
few	TRBV7-2	NA	TRBJ1-1	CASHLTGNTEAFF	TGTGCCAGCCACCTCACAGGGAACACTGAAGCTTTCTTT
NA	TRBV27	TRBD1	TRBJ1-5	CASSSRGISNQPQHF	TGTGCCAGCAGTTCCAGGGGGATTAGCAATCAGCCCCAGCATTTT
NA	TRBV14	NA	TRBJ2-7	CASSPSPEGVEQYF	TGTGCCAGCAGCCCATCACCGGAAGGGGTCGAGCAGTACTTC
NA	TRBV5-1	NA	TRBJ2-3	CASNRGAREDTQYF	TGCGCCAGCAACCGGGGGGCGAGGGAAGATACGCAGTATTTT
NA	TRBV5-1	TRBD2	TRBJ2-3	CASSLTSGRGSDTQYF	TGCGCCAGCAGCCTCACTAGCGGGAGGGGATCAGATACGCAGTATTTT